This T cell receptor (beta chain) was found in a study of monozygotic twins with inflammatory bowel disease. Study-wide points: IBD patients share fewer clonotypes with other people than healthy twins do, especially with disease activity.

CDR1 and CDR2 from the germline V gene are MNHNS and SASEGT. The CDR3 runs 14 residues. Per TCR library, approximately 3,800 ng of total RNA was used. TCRdb re-analyzed the 5' RACE reads; it lists each CDR3 protein once, without DNA. This sample lists fewer than 200,000 distinct CDR3 sequences; its ten largest clones have 2.8%. On this clonotype itself: What it binds is not known.

Whole blood without T cell sorting served as the source of isolated total RNA. The TCR sequence derives from a human donor with ulcerative colitis or Crohn's disease, or a healthy co-twin of an affected twin (not recorded which). Material for sequencing was blood. V and J are TRBV6-1 and TRBJ1-2; TCRdb returns TRBD1, unconfirmable since there is no DNA. The CDR3 sequence: CGSRTGQGVYGYTF.